One T cell receptor (beta chain) is described in this entry. What it binds is not known. The data are from a study of cytomegalovirus exposure and HLA in healthy donors. PCR employed 60 Vbeta and 13 Jbeta primers. Using immunoSEQ multiplex PCR, the repertoire was profiled, and TCRdb retains in-frame clones only, with some absent. The table lists 100,000 to 120,000 clones, approximately 72% of them singletons. Study results and caveats: Productive status was seen about 87% or about 30% of the time for most TCR beta V segments in an earlier analysis. Cytomegalovirus-associated status was assigned to fewer than 200 TCR beta chains. On later analysis, the bulk of CMV-associated TCR beta chains appeared to be HLA-restricted. Sequencing probably produced one cluster of sequence variants that were highly shared.

The sample comprised PBMCs. The source is a man under 40 in good health and CMV-seronegative.

The CDR3 nucleotides are TGCGCTCTATTAGGAATCCGAGTTGGGAGCCAACTGTTTTTT. The encoded protein is CALLGIRVGSQLFF. The chain carries TRBV23-1 and TRBJ1-4; D uncertain. TRBV23-1 is classed as an ORF, of uncertain function. The CDR3 totals 14 residues.